This T cell receptor beta chain was identified during a study of blood T cells in healthy people across ages. This CDR3 has 16 amino acids. Germline V gene data show CDR1 as SGHKS and CDR2 as YYEKEE (reference sequence). Turning to this clonotype: It may be a read error: a sequence one base away is much more abundant.

Alongside a J-beta primer mix, a sample-barcoded 5' primer served in a second PCR lasting about 7 to 11 cycles. TCRdb re-called the 5' RACE reads with MiXCR, one entry per CDR3 protein. Of more than 750,000 distinct CDR3 sequences in the sample, about 27% were seen once. These records were also assigned to another study, of T cells of mothers and their children.

The TCR comes from a woman aged 40 to 55 in good health. Sequenced: blood. This rearrangement joins TRBV5-5 to TRBJ2-1, with no clear D. The J call may be incorrect, as the DNA end agrees better with TRBJ2-7. DNA of the CDR3: TGTGCCAGCAGCTTGGTTAGGACCCGCTCCTACAATGAGCAGTACTTC. As protein: CASSLVRTRSYNEQYF.